This T cell receptor (beta chain) is from a study of blood T cell repertoires in COVID-19. Overall study: Acute-phase and convalescent COVID-19 samples originated in the United States, Italy and Spain. Sources were T cells, B-cell-depleted T cells, or PBMCs; the material itself was cDNA or gDNA.

From germline, CDR1 is SEHNR and CDR2 FQNEAQ (reference sequence). This CDR3 region has 13 residues. V lost 1 base and J lost 15, with 16 bases in between. A single count supports this clone. As originally analysed: Reference gene primer amplification gave nucleated cell count estimates. Assay: immunoSEQ multiplex PCR; the TCRdb copy retains only in-frame clones and omits some. V and J calls and clone size follow that table, whereas D and trimming were derived from the DNA. The table lists 130,000 or so clones, around 89% of them singletons. The sequence derives from a man aged 50-60 years with active or convalescent COVID-19. This chain joins TRBV7-9 and TRBJ2-4; weak D call: TRBD1 (6 bases). The sample was peripheral blood. In DNA form, the CDR3 reads TGTGCCAGCAGCTTAGTTCCTTCAGGGGACGGGTACTTC. Translation gives CASSLVPSGDGYF.